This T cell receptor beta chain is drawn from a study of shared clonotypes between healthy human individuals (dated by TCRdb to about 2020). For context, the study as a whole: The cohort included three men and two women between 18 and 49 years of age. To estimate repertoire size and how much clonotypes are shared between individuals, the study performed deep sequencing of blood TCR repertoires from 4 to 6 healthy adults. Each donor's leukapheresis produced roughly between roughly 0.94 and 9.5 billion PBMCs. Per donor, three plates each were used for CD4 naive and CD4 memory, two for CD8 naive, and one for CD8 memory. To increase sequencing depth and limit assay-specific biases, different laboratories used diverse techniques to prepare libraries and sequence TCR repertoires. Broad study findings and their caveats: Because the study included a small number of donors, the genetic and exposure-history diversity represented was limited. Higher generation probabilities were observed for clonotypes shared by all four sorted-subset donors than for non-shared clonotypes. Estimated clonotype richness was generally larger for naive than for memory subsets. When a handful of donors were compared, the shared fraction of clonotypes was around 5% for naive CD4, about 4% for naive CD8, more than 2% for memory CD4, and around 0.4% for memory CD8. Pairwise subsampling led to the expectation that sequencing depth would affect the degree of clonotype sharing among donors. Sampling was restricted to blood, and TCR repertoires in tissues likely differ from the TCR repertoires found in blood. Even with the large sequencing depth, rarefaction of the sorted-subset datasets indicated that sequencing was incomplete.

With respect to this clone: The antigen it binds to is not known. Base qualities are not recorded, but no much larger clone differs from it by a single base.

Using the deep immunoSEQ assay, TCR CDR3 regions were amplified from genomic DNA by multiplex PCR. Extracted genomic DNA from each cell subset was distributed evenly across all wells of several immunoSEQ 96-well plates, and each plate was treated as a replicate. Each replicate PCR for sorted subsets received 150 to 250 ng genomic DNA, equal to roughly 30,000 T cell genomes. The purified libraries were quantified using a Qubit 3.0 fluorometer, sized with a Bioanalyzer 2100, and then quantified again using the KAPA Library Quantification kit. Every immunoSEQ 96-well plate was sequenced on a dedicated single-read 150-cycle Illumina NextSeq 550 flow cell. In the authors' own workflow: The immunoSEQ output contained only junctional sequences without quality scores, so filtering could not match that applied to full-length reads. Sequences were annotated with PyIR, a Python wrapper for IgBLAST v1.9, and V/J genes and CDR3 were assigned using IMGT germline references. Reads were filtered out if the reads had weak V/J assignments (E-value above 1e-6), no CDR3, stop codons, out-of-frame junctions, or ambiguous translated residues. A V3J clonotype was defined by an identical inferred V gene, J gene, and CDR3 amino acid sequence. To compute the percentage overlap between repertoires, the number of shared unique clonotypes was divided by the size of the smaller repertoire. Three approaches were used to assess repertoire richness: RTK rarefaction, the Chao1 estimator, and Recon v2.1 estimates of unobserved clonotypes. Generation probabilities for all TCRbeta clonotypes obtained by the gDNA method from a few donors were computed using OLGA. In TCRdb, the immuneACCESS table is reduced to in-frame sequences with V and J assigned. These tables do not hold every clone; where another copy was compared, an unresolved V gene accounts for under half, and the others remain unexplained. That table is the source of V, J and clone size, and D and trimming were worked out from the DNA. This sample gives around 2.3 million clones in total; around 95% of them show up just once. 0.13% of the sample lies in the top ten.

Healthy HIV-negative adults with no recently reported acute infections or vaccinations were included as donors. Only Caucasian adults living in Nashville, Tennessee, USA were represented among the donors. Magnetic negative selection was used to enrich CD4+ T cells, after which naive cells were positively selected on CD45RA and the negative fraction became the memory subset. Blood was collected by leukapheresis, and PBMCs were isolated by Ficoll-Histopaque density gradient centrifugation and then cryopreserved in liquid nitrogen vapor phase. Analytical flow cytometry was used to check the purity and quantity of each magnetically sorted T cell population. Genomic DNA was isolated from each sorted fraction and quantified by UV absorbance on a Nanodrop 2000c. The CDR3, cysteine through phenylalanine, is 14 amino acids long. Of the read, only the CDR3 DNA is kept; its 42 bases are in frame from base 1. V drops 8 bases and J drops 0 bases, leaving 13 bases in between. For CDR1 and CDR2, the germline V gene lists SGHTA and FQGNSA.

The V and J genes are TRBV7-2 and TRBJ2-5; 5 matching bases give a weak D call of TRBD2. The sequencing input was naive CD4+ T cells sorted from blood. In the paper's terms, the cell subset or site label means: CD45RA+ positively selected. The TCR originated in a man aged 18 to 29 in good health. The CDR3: CASLGRGYQETQYF. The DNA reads TGTGCCAGCTTAGGCAGAGGGTACCAAGAGACCCAGTACTTC.